Listed below are T cell receptor beta chains from one sample, sequenced in a study of T cell repertoires and HLA-DP antigens. The antigens of these receptors remain unknown. Only in-frame clones appear in the TCRdb table, and some are missing; sequencing was by immunoSEQ multiplex PCR. This table holds about 89,000 clones, approximately 89% found once. Material: CD4+ T cells from PBMCs. These receptor sequences come from a man aged 50 to 59 in good health and CMV-seronegative. Both conserved end residues are part of each CDR3. Fields, in order: J gene, clone size, V gene, CDR3 protein. Where a row states a size, it is once, few, many or the class of an expanded clone; other rows omit it.

TRBJ1-3 | NA | TRBV7-6 | CASSLVQGSGNTIYF
TRBJ1-6 | few | TRBV6-4 | CASTGLFALHF
TRBJ2-3 | NA | TRBV6-1 | CASSERPLDTQYF
TRBJ2-4 | once | TRBV19 | CASSLMTSGRNIQYF
TRBJ2-4 | NA | TRBV5-8 | CASSAGQGGWSKNIQYF
TRBJ1-2 | NA | TRBV6-5 | CASSYADRGVGYTF
TRBJ2-6 | NA | TRBV30 | CTWSVGYSGANVLTF
TRBJ1-5 | NA | TRBV5-4 | CASSLTGSNQPQHF
TRBJ2-3 | NA | TRBV7-8 | CASSLKRESGDTQYF
TRBJ2-1 | NA | TRBV7-9 | CASSLRGANEQFF
TRBJ1-3 | NA | TRBV7-2 | CASSPPEYTIYF
TRBJ1-1 | many | TRBV6-5 | CASGWDRATEAFF
TRBJ2-7 | NA | TRBV19 | CASRKTTSGSSYEQYF
TRBJ2-3 | NA | TRBV7-2 | CASSKRLAGGTDTQYF
TRBJ1-1 | once | TRBV7-9 | CASSPSPNTEAFF
TRBJ2-1 | NA | TRBV9 | CASSVATESEQFF
TRBJ2-3 | NA | TRBV18 | CASSPPRLAGADTQYF
TRBJ2-1 | NA | TRBV7-9 | CASSFRGTLTYNEQFF
TRBJ2-1 | NA | TRBV7-2 | CASSAQTSGGAREQFF
TRBJ2-2 | few | TRBV27 | CASSLTSGSGGELFF
TRBJ2-7 | NA | TRBV11-2 | CASSLDRSAGVNEQYF
TRBJ2-1 | NA | TRBV6-7 | CASPDRAYNEQFF
TRBJ1-3 | NA | TRBV28 | CASSFLGASGNTIYF
TRBJ2-3 | NA | TRBV9 | CASSVAGQSTDTQYF
TRBJ2-3 | NA | TRBV4-2 | CASSQVSGVLTDTQYF
TRBJ1-1 | NA | TRBV7-9 | CASSFGGAVTEAFF
TRBJ2-3 | NA | TRBV6-1 | CASSEVPAGGADTQYF
TRBJ2-7 | NA | TRBV19 | CASSTRGGPYEQYF
TRBJ1-3 | NA | TRBV6-5 | CASSRDGLSGNTIYF
TRBJ1-5 | few | TRBV19 | CASSMEQVVGVSNQPQHF
TRBJ2-5 | NA | TRBV10-2 | CASRPWEPGEETQYF
TRBJ1-2 | NA | TRBV6-5 | CASSRGTANYGYTF
TRBJ1-1 | NA | TRBV19 | CASSMEQTNTEAFF
TRBJ2-3 | NA | TRBV6-1 | CASSENYADTQYF
TRBJ2-7 | NA | TRBV5-4 | CASSLGGARPIYEQYF
TRBJ1-4 | NA | TRBV29-1 | CSALRGGGRANEKLFF
TRBJ1-3 | many | TRBV10-2 | CASSSFPAGNTIYF
TRBJ2-7 | NA | TRBV5-4 | CASSLFYEQYF
TRBJ1-1 | NA | TRBV5-6 | CASSPATGPNTEAFF
TRBJ2-1 | once | TRBV10-2 | CATTFLLAGSYNEQFF
TRBJ1-5 | NA | TRBV30 | CAWRIKQGNQPQHF
TRBJ1-2 | NA | TRBV6-1 | CALRKGTGGAYGYTF
TRBJ2-6 | NA | TRBV18 | CASSVRGSGANVLTF
TRBJ2-1 | NA | TRBV7-2 | CASSLYGYNEQFF
TRBJ2-7 | NA | TRBV27 | CASSFTGPSYEQYF
TRBJ2-7 | NA | TRBV5-6 | CASSLGTGGEQYF
TRBJ2-7 | NA | TRBV28 | CASSLVVGGDRRYF
TRBJ2-3 | NA | TRBV10-3 | CAIRAGRDETDTQYF
TRBJ2-1 | NA | TRBV30 | CAWSVGGGEQFF